The clone carrying this T cell receptor beta chain was detected ten times or more. Its antigen is still unknown. This sample is drawn from a study of T-cell reconstitution after alpha-beta-depleted transplantation in children. Unique molecular identifiers tagged the TCRbeta library. TCRdb redid the calling of the PCR reads with MiXCR, one entry per CDR3 protein. The sample lists 200,000 to 250,000 distinct CDR3 sequences; roughly a tenth were seen once. Trimming removed 1 base from V and 6 bases from J, with 9 bases in between. This CDR3 contains 14 residues. CDR1 and CDR2 from the germline V gene are SGHAT and FQNNGV. Findings and limits, study-wide: After one year, T-cell counts and TCRbeta diversity mostly came from new T cells.

This TCR was sampled from a child younger than two with acute myeloid leukemia, due to receive a stem cell transplant. The chain carries TRBV11-2 and TRBJ2-2, with a tentative D call TRBD2 (6 bases). This material consisted of PBMCs, taken before TCRalphabeta/CD19-depleted stem cell transplant. The CDR3 reads CASSLVGGAGELFF. CDR3 bases: TGTGCCAGCAGCTTAGTGGGGGGAGCCGGGGAGCTGTTTTTT.